The text below deals with one T cell receptor (beta chain). The data are from a study of blood T cell repertoires in COVID-19. Looking at the study overall: PBMCs, B-cell-depleted T cells, or T cells were the source of the cDNA or gDNA that made up the material.

Authors' data handling: Amplification of reference gene primers was used by the study to estimate nucleated cell counts. Clones were read by immunoSEQ multiplex PCR, and TCRdb kept only the in-frame ones, dropping some. That table is the source of V, J and clone size, and D and trimming were worked out from the DNA. The table lists 250,000 to 300,000 clones, 75% to 90% of them singletons. Unmatched junction bases numbered 8, after V lost 6 bases and J lost 9 bases. The germline V gene encodes CDR1 SGHRS and CDR2 YFSETQ. The CDR3 is made up of 13 amino acids. The sample consisted of peripheral blood. The chain recombines TRBV5-1 with TRBJ2-5; 10 bases align to TRBD1. This clonotype was sampled from a middle-aged woman who had recovered from COVID-19. Here the CDR3 DNA reads TGCGCCAGCACCCTGGGGACAGGGGAGGCCCAGTACTTC. Translated: CASTLGTGEAQYF.